The clone carrying this T cell receptor (beta chain) was seen a few times. What it recognizes is unknown. The data derive from a study of T cell repertoires in aging, cancer and after chemotherapy. Study summary: Clear clonal overlap appeared across healthy donor samples taken over several months to years. Overall study findings and caveats: Across the chemotherapy interval, each cancer cohort showed higher median generation probability, suggesting thymic rebound.

Peripheral blood genomic DNA, not sorted cells or RNA, was the template. Rearranged V-D-J TRB sequences were amplified with a mixed TRB-A/B primer pool. MiXCR, run by TCRdb on the multiplex PCR reads, gives a single entry per CDR3 protein. Of about 4,900 distinct CDR3 sequences in the sample, 46% are singletons; the top ten hold around 28%. This clonotype originated in a human donor in good health. The sequencing sample was made of blood.

The CDR3 loop reads CASSRSRTSYEQYF. The DNA for the CDR3 is TGTGCCAGCTCACGAAGCCGGACCTCCTACGAGCAGTACTTC. The genes are TRBV18 and TRBJ2-7; no clear D gene. Germline CDR1 is KGHSH and CDR2 is LQKENI. The V end was cut by 4 bases, the J end by 0 bases, with 10 bases between. This CDR3 has 14 amino acids.